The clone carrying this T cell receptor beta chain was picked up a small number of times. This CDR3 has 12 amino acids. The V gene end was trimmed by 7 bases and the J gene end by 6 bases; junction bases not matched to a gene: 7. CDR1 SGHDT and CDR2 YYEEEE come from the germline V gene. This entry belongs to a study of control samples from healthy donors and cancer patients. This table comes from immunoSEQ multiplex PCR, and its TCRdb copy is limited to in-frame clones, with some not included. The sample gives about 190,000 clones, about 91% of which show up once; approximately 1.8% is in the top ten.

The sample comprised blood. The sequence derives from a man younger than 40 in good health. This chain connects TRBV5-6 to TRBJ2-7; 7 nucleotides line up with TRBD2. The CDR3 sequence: CASSGRGTEQYF. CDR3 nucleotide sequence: TGTGCCAGCTCGGGGCGGGGGACCGAGCAGTACTTC. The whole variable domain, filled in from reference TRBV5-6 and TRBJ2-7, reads DAGVTQSPTHLIKTRGQQVTLRCSPKSGHDTVSWYQQALGQGPQFIFQYYEEEERQRGNFPDRFSGHQFPNYSSELNVNALLLGDSALYLCASSGRGTEQYFGPGTRLTVT.